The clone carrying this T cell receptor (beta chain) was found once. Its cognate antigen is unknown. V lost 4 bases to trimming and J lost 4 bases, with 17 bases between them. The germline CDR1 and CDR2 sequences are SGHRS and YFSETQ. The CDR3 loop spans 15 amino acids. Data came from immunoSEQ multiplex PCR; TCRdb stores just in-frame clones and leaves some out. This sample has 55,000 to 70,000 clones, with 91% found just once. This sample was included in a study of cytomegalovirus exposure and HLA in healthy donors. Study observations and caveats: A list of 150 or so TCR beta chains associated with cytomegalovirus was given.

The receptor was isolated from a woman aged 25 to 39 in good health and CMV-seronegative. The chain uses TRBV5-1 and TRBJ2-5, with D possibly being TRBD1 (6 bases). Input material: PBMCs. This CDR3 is CASSLTGYNGETQYF. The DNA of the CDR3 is TGCGCCAGCAGCCTAACAGGGTATAACGGAGAGACCCAGTACTTC.